The rows below give T cell receptor beta chains drawn from one sample of a study of regulatory T cells in long-lasting Graves disease. MiXCR, applied by TCRdb to the multiplex PCR reads, yields one record per CDR3 protein. The sample consists of about 420,000 distinct CDR3 sequences, roughly a quarter of them appearing once. The sample consisted of peripheral blood mononuclear cells (PBMCs), taken when the disease was refractory, from a patient treated with antithyroid drugs. The origin of the receptors is a female donor with Graves disease. Both conserved end residues are part of each CDR3. D genes are given only for firm matches. The size field is filled for only some rows; it gives once, few, many or a size class.

clone_size: once; v_call: TRBV3-1; d_call: -; j_call: TRBJ1-3; cdr3_nt: TGTGCCAGCAGCCAAGATGTGTACACCATATATTTT; cdr3_aa: CASSQDVYTIYF
clone_size: many; v_call: TRBV28; d_call: TRBD2; j_call: TRBJ2-5; cdr3_nt: TGTGCCAGCAGTTCCCAAATGCGGGAGGGCCTCGAGACCCAGTACTTC; cdr3_aa: CASSSQMREGLETQYF
clone_size: many; v_call: TRBV30; d_call: TRBD1; j_call: TRBJ1-2; cdr3_nt: TGTGCCTGGGGGGACAGACGATATGGCTACACCTTC; cdr3_aa: CAWGDRRYGYTF
clone_size: -; v_call: TRBV6-1; d_call: TRBD1; j_call: TRBJ1-5; cdr3_nt: TGTGCCAGCAGTGCTTATCACAGGGGTAGCAATCAGCCCCAGCATTTT; cdr3_aa: CASSAYHRGSNQPQHF
clone_size: few; v_call: TRBV29-1; d_call: TRBD2; j_call: TRBJ2-7; cdr3_nt: TGCAGCGTGGGACTAGCGGGAGGGCACGAGCAGTACTTC; cdr3_aa: CSVGLAGGHEQYF
clone_size: many; v_call: TRBV20-1; d_call: -; j_call: TRBJ1-4; cdr3_nt: TGCAGTGCGGGTGAGGGTAATGAAAAACTGTTTTTT; cdr3_aa: CSAGEGNEKLFF
clone_size: -; v_call: TRBV2; d_call: TRBD1; j_call: TRBJ1-4; cdr3_nt: TGTGCCAGCCGGGACAGTGGGAGTGAAAAACTGTTTTTT; cdr3_aa: CASRDSGSEKLFF
clone_size: few; v_call: TRBV28; d_call: -; j_call: TRBJ1-3; cdr3_nt: TGTGCCAGCAGGGACGGAAACACCATATATTTT; cdr3_aa: CASRDGNTIYF
clone_size: few; v_call: TRBV5-1; d_call: -; j_call: TRBJ1-6; cdr3_nt: TGCGCCAGCAGCCCGGACAATAATAATTCACCCCTCCACTTT; cdr3_aa: CASSPDNNNSPLHF
clone_size: many; v_call: TRBV12-3/TRBV12-4; d_call: -; j_call: TRBJ2-7; cdr3_nt: TGTGCCAGCAGCTCGGACAAGTCCTACGAGCAGTACTTC; cdr3_aa: CASSSDKSYEQYF
clone_size: -; v_call: TRBV19; d_call: -; j_call: TRBJ2-2; cdr3_nt: TGTGCCAGTAGTATAACTGCGGGCTTTAAACAGTACACCGGGGAGCTGTTTTTT; cdr3_aa: CASSITAGFKQYTGELFF
clone_size: -; v_call: TRBV29-1; d_call: -; j_call: TRBJ1-2; cdr3_nt: TGCAGCGTTGGTCTTGGTTTAGGGATAGCTAACTATGGCTACACCTTC; cdr3_aa: CSVGLGLGIANYGYTF
clone_size: once; v_call: TRBV28; d_call: TRBD1; j_call: TRBJ1-1; cdr3_nt: TGTGCCAGCAGACAGGGGGGAAACACTGGAGCTTTCTTT; cdr3_aa: CASRQGGNTGAFF
clone_size: -; v_call: TRBV7-9; d_call: TRBD2; j_call: TRBJ2-2; cdr3_nt: TGTGCCAGCAGCTCCCCGTTGGCGGGAGGGAACACCGGGGAGCTGTTTTTT; cdr3_aa: CASSSPLAGGNTGELFF
clone_size: -; v_call: TRBV10-3; d_call: TRBD1; j_call: TRBJ1-1; cdr3_nt: TGTGCCATCAGTGCGGGACAGGGCCACATCACTGAAGCTTTCTTT; cdr3_aa: CAISAGQGHITEAFF
clone_size: few; v_call: TRBV5-1; d_call: TRBD1; j_call: TRBJ2-6; cdr3_nt: TGCGCCAGCGGCAGGACAGGGTCTGGGGCCAACGTCCTGACTTTC; cdr3_aa: CASGRTGSGANVLTF
clone_size: many; v_call: TRBV20-1; d_call: -; j_call: TRBJ1-2; cdr3_nt: TGCAAAATACAGCGAGATAACTATGGCTACACCTTC; cdr3_aa: CKIQRDNYGYTF
clone_size: -; v_call: TRBV7-3; d_call: -; j_call: TRBJ2-5; cdr3_nt: TGTGCCAGCAGCTCTACCGTGCTAGCGACCCAGTACTTC; cdr3_aa: CASSSTVLATQYF
clone_size: -; v_call: TRBV20-1; d_call: -; j_call: TRBJ1-1; cdr3_nt: TGCAGTGCCCCTCTCAGTCACAGGGCTCTCACTGAAGCTTTCTTT; cdr3_aa: CSAPLSHRALTEAFF
clone_size: many; v_call: TRBV27; d_call: TRBD1; j_call: TRBJ2-5; cdr3_nt: TGTGCCAGCAGTGATCAGGGGGCTGGGGTTGGAGAGACCCAGTACTTC; cdr3_aa: CASSDQGAGVGETQYF
clone_size: -; v_call: TRBV18; d_call: -; j_call: TRBJ1-2; cdr3_nt: TGTGCCAGCTCAACAGCCTTTTCTAACTATGGCTACACCTTC; cdr3_aa: CASSTAFSNYGYTF
clone_size: -; v_call: TRBV20-1; d_call: TRBD1; j_call: TRBJ2-7; cdr3_nt: TGCAGTGCTCTCAACCGGGACAGGGCCTCCTACGAGCAGTACTTC; cdr3_aa: CSALNRDRASYEQYF
clone_size: -; v_call: TRBV7-2; d_call: TRBD1; j_call: TRBJ2-7; cdr3_nt: TGTGCCAGCAGCTCCGGGACAGTGTCCCACGAGCAGTACTTC; cdr3_aa: CASSSGTVSHEQYF
clone_size: many; v_call: TRBV12-3/TRBV12-4; d_call: TRBD2; j_call: TRBJ2-5; cdr3_nt: TGTGCCAGCAGTAGCAAAATTCAGGGAGGGCAAGAGACCCAGTACTTC; cdr3_aa: CASSSKIQGGQETQYF
clone_size: few; v_call: TRBV29-1; d_call: TRBD1; j_call: TRBJ1-2; cdr3_nt: TGCAGCGTGCTAGAAGGGGGCAGTGGCTACACCTTC; cdr3_aa: CSVLEGGSGYTF
clone_size: -; v_call: TRBV4-3; d_call: -; j_call: TRBJ2-7; cdr3_nt: TGCGCCGGCAGCCAAGATAAGACACCTTTCTACGAGCAGTACTTC; cdr3_aa: CAGSQDKTPFYEQYF
clone_size: -; v_call: TRBV5-4; d_call: -; j_call: TRBJ2-7; cdr3_nt: TGTGCCAGCAGCTTGGACTTCGCGGAGCAGTACTTC; cdr3_aa: CASSLDFAEQYF
clone_size: -; v_call: TRBV28; d_call: TRBD1; j_call: TRBJ1-1; cdr3_nt: TGTGCCAGCAGTCCCCTGGACAGGGAATCCACTGAAGCTTTCTTT; cdr3_aa: CASSPLDRESTEAFF
clone_size: few; v_call: TRBV28; d_call: -; j_call: TRBJ1-6; cdr3_nt: TGTGCCAGCAGTTTCCTAACAGGTTACAATTCACCCCTCCACTTT; cdr3_aa: CASSFLTGYNSPLHF
clone_size: few; v_call: TRBV5-1; d_call: TRBD1; j_call: TRBJ1-1; cdr3_nt: TGCGCCAGCAGCTTGACCGGGACAGAAGGGAACACTGAAGCTTTCTTT; cdr3_aa: CASSLTGTEGNTEAFF
clone_size: few; v_call: TRBV29-1; d_call: -; j_call: TRBJ1-1; cdr3_nt: TGCAGCGTTGAGAGCCCCGGACAAGCTTTCTTT; cdr3_aa: CSVESPGQAFF
clone_size: many; v_call: TRBV2; d_call: -; j_call: TRBJ1-1; cdr3_nt: TGTGCCAGCAGTGATCGGGGGCTTGAAGCTTTCTTT; cdr3_aa: CASSDRGLEAFF
clone_size: many; v_call: TRBV2; d_call: -; j_call: TRBJ1-2; cdr3_nt: TGTGCCAGCATCCTGGGGGTGAACACTAACTATGGCTACACCTTC; cdr3_aa: CASILGVNTNYGYTF
clone_size: -; v_call: TRBV10-3; d_call: -; j_call: TRBJ1-1; cdr3_nt: TGTGCCATCAGTGAGCAGCCTCCAGGGGCCCAGAACACTGAAGCTTTCTTT; cdr3_aa: CAISEQPPGAQNTEAFF
clone_size: few; v_call: TRBV3-1; d_call: -; j_call: TRBJ1-2; cdr3_nt: TGTGCCAGCAGCCACATTTCGACAGTCTATGGCTACACCTTC; cdr3_aa: CASSHISTVYGYTF
clone_size: many; v_call: TRBV29-1; d_call: -; j_call: TRBJ1-2; cdr3_nt: TGCAGCGCCACCGTACCATCCGGGGGCTACACCTTC; cdr3_aa: CSATVPSGGYTF
clone_size: -; v_call: TRBV3-1; d_call: TRBD2; j_call: TRBJ2-7; cdr3_nt: TGTGCCAGCAGCCGAGTAGGTGGCGGGAGCTCGGCCTACGAGCAGTACTTC; cdr3_aa: CASSRVGGGSSAYEQYF
clone_size: -; v_call: TRBV2; d_call: TRBD2; j_call: TRBJ2-7; cdr3_nt: TGTGCCAGCAGGGCGACTAGCGGGAGTAACGAGCAGTACTTC; cdr3_aa: CASRATSGSNEQYF
clone_size: few; v_call: TRBV6-1; d_call: -; j_call: TRBJ1-1; cdr3_nt: TGTGCCAGCAGTCCGCGACAGACCGTCAACACTGAAGCTTTCTTT; cdr3_aa: CASSPRQTVNTEAFF
clone_size: -; v_call: TRBV11-2; d_call: TRBD1; j_call: TRBJ1-6; cdr3_nt: TGTGCCAGCAGCCGGACAGGGGACTCACCCCTCCACTTT; cdr3_aa: CASSRTGDSPLHF
clone_size: many; v_call: TRBV2; d_call: -; j_call: TRBJ1-2; cdr3_nt: TGTGCCAGCAGTGACGGCAGGAACTATGGCTACACCTTC; cdr3_aa: CASSDGRNYGYTF
clone_size: many; v_call: TRBV2; d_call: TRBD2; j_call: TRBJ2-7; cdr3_nt: TGTGCCAGCAGTCCAGGACTAGCGGGTAATTACGAGCAGTACTTC; cdr3_aa: CASSPGLAGNYEQYF
clone_size: many; v_call: TRBV28; d_call: TRBD1; j_call: TRBJ1-2; cdr3_nt: TGTGCCAGCAGTTTGCCGACAGGGGGCTACTATGGCTACACCTTC; cdr3_aa: CASSLPTGGYYGYTF
clone_size: many; v_call: TRBV27; d_call: TRBD1; j_call: TRBJ1-2; cdr3_nt: TGTGCCAGCAGTTTGGCCGGGACAGGGCGGGGGTATGGCTACACCTTC; cdr3_aa: CASSLAGTGRGYGYTF
clone_size: -; v_call: TRBV20-1; d_call: TRBD1; j_call: TRBJ1-3; cdr3_nt: TGCAGTGCTTGGACAGGGGAAGGAAACACCATATATTTT; cdr3_aa: CSAWTGEGNTIYF
clone_size: few; v_call: TRBV11-1; d_call: TRBD1; j_call: TRBJ1-1; cdr3_nt: TGTGCCAGCAGCTTCCGATCTTACAGGGGATCTGAAGCTTTCTTT; cdr3_aa: CASSFRSYRGSEAFF
clone_size: many; v_call: TRBV28; d_call: -; j_call: TRBJ1-1; cdr3_nt: TGTGCGGCGAGGGGGGCTTACGCTGAAGCTTTCTTT; cdr3_aa: CAARGAYAEAFF
clone_size: many; v_call: TRBV2; d_call: TRBD1; j_call: TRBJ2-6; cdr3_nt: TGTGCCACCCACGTGGACAGGGTCATCACTGGGGCCAACGTCCTGACTTTC; cdr3_aa: CATHVDRVITGANVLTF
clone_size: many; v_call: TRBV25-1; d_call: TRBD1; j_call: TRBJ1-2; cdr3_nt: TGTGCCAGCAGTGACCAGGGGGATGGCTACACCTTC; cdr3_aa: CASSDQGDGYTF
clone_size: many; v_call: TRBV28; d_call: -; j_call: TRBJ1-2; cdr3_nt: TGTGCCAGCAGTATAAGCTATGGCTACACCTTC; cdr3_aa: CASSISYGYTF
clone_size: -; v_call: TRBV11-2; d_call: -; j_call: TRBJ2-3; cdr3_nt: TGTGCCAGCAGCTTAAGGCCCGTCAGGTTTGGGGATACGCAGTATTTT; cdr3_aa: CASSLRPVRFGDTQYF
clone_size: few; v_call: TRBV20-1; d_call: TRBD1; j_call: TRBJ1-2; cdr3_nt: TGCAGTGCAAACGGACAGGGGCTTAAGGGCTACACCTTC; cdr3_aa: CSANGQGLKGYTF
clone_size: -; v_call: TRBV20-1; d_call: -; j_call: TRBJ2-1; cdr3_nt: TGCAGTGCTAGGCCGGGACCCAACTACAATGAGCAGTTCTTC; cdr3_aa: CSARPGPNYNEQFF
clone_size: few; v_call: TRBV5-5; d_call: -; j_call: TRBJ1-1; cdr3_nt: TGTGCCAGCAGCTCTAGAGGGAACGGTGGTGAAGCTTTCTTT; cdr3_aa: CASSSRGNGGEAFF
clone_size: many; v_call: TRBV6-1; d_call: -; j_call: TRBJ2-4; cdr3_nt: TGTGCCAGCAGATCAGGGTTAGCCAAAAACATTCAGTACTTC; cdr3_aa: CASRSGLAKNIQYF
clone_size: few; v_call: TRBV6-1; d_call: TRBD2; j_call: TRBJ2-2; cdr3_nt: TGTGCCACCCAGGGAATCCTCGGGGGGACTTCGGGGGAGCTGTTTTTT; cdr3_aa: CATQGILGGTSGELFF
clone_size: -; v_call: TRBV28; d_call: -; j_call: TRBJ1-2; cdr3_nt: TGTGCCAGCAGCCGACAGATTAGCTATGGCTACACCTTC; cdr3_aa: CASSRQISYGYTF
clone_size: -; v_call: TRBV7-2; d_call: TRBD2; j_call: TRBJ2-7; cdr3_nt: TGCGCCAGCAGCCTCACGACTAGCAAGCGCGAGCAGTACTTC; cdr3_aa: CASSLTTSKREQYF
clone_size: many; v_call: TRBV2; d_call: -; j_call: TRBJ2-5; cdr3_nt: TGTGCCAGCAGTTTAACTATAAGATCGACCCAGTACTTC; cdr3_aa: CASSLTIRSTQYF